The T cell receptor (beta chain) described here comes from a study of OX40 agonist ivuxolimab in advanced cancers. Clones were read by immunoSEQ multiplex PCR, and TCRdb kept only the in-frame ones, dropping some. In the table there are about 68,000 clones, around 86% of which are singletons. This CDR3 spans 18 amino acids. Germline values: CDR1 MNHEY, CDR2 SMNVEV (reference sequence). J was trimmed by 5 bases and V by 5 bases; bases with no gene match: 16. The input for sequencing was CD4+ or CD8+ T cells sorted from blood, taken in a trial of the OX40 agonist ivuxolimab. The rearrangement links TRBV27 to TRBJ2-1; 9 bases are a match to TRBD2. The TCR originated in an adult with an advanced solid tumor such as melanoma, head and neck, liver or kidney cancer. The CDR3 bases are TGTGCCAGCAGTGCGCGGCGACGAGGACTAGCGATAAACAATGAGCAGTTCTTC. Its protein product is CASSARRRGLAINNEQFF.